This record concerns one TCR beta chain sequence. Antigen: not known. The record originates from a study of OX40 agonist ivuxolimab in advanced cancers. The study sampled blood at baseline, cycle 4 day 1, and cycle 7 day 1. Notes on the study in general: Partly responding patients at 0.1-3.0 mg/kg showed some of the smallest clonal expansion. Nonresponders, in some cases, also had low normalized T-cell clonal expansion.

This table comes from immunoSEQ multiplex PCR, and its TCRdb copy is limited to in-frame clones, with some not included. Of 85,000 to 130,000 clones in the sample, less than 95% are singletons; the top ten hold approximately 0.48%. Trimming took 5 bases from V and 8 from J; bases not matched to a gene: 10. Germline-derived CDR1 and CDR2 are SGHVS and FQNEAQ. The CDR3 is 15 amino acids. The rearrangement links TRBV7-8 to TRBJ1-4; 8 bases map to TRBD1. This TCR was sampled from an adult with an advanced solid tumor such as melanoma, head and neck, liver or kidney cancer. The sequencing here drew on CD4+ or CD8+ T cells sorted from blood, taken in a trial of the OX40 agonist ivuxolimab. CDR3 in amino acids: CASSQTTGGTEKLFF. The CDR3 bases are TGTGCCAGCAGCCAAACCACAGGGGGTACGGAAAAACTGTTTTTT.